The next 3 T cell receptor beta chains were all read from a single sample in a study of T cell repertoires in cytomegalovirus infection (dated by TCRdb to the late 2010s). These TCRs are of unknown antigen specificity. The data were produced on an Illumina HiSeq 1500. TCRdb reprocessed the public reads (quality trimming at Q25 with fastp, clone calling with MiXCR) and kept in-frame beta chains. Rows with a matching CDR3 protein are joined into one entry that keeps the most common DNA and genes. The sample table shows 35,000 to 55,000 distinct CDR3 sequences, and more than 20% are seen once. Clones ranked in the top ten supply around 20% of the sample. The sequenced sample consisted of PBMCs, sequenced either directly or after in vitro stimulation (not recorded which). The receptors were sampled from a human donor in good health (CMV status not recorded). Some clones in this sample may be carry-over from other donors' samples.

This clonotype was seen repeatedly, ten times or more. V is TRBV7-6 and J is TRBJ2-1; 11 bases agree with TRBD2. V lost 5 bases to trimming and J lost 7 bases; unmatched junction nucleotides: 4. CDR3 length equals 14 residues. Germline-derived CDR1 and CDR2 are SGHVS and FNYEAQ. The DNA for the CDR3 is TGTGCCAGCAGCCGAATAGCGGGAGGGAATGAGCAGTTCTTC. It specifies CASSRIAGGNEQFF.

This clonotype was counted many times. This chain joins TRBV7-2 and TRBJ2-3; the match to TRBD1 covers 8 bases. The germline V gene has CDR1 SGHTA and CDR2 FQGNSA. This CDR3 is built from 15 residues. Germline trimming cut 2 bases from V and 4 bases from J; bases unmatched to any gene: 5. CDR3 sequence: CASSLRQGIADTQYF. The CDR3 coding sequence is TGTGCCAGCAGCTTAAGACAGGGGATTGCAGATACGCAGTATTTT.

This clonotype was recorded a few times. This chain joins TRBV4-1 and TRBJ2-3, with D perhaps being TRBD1 or TRBD2 (5 bases each). This CDR3 comprises 17 residues. V was cut by 3 bases and J by 3 bases, with 19 bases left in between. Looked up from germline, CDR1 is MGHRA and CDR2 is YSYEKL. CDR3 residues: CASSHLGRDRKTDTQYF. Written as DNA, the CDR3 is TGCGCCAGCAGCCATTTGGGCCGGGACCGCAAGACAGATACGCAGTATTTT.